The T cell receptor beta chain described here comes from a study of regulatory T cells in long-lasting Graves disease. This clonotype showed up many times. Antigen: not known. The authors built TCR beta libraries using iRepertoire HTBI primers and Arm-PCR of CDR3 regions. TCRdb ran MiXCR on the multiplex PCR reads and lists one entry per CDR3 protein. The sample includes more than 350,000 distinct CDR3 sequences, under 15% seen only once; the top ten take over 15%. Time point in this sample: newly diagnosed GD, antithyroid drugs for less than 3 months. PBMC-derived RNA was used for the TCR library. Diagnosis followed American Thyroid Association guidelines for Graves' disease. Broader study findings: A greater number of public clonotypes (roughly 2,700) was shared by persistent patients than by new patients (approximately 910).

The sample was also linked to a second study, of T cells in Graves' hyperthyroidism and ophthalmopathy. From that report: Diagnosis of hyperthyroidism was new in patients aged 18 to 65, and its duration was under 2 months. Any patient presenting with uncontrolled infection, other autoimmune disease, pregnancy or lactation was left out.

Here the sequenced sample was peripheral blood mononuclear cells (PBMCs), taken at new diagnosis, from a patient treated with antithyroid drugs. The origin of this receptor is a woman younger than 45 with Graves disease.

CDR3 loop: CSARGGSDYEQYF. CDR3 DNA sequence: TGCAGTGCTAGAGGTGGTAGCGACTACGAGCAGTACTTC. The gene calls are TRBV20-1 and TRBJ2-7, with D maybe TRBD2 (5 bases). Germline CDR1 DFQATT, CDR2 SNEGSKA (reference sequence). V was pared by 1 base and J by 3 bases, with 10 bases between. This CDR3 has 13 residues.